This T cell receptor (beta chain) comes out of a study of control samples from healthy donors and cancer patients. Clones were read by immunoSEQ multiplex PCR, and TCRdb kept only the in-frame ones, dropping some. Of about 180,000 clones listed, nearly 90% are singletons. This clone was found a few times. This CDR3 has 15 amino acids. Germline assignment: CDR1 MDHEN and CDR2 SYDVKM. V shed 5 bases and J shed 1 base, with 14 bases lying between them. The chain has TRBV28 and TRBJ1-1; a weak D match, TRBD1 (6 bases). The receptor was derived from a woman aged 45-65 years in good health. The sequenced material came from blood. The DNA for the CDR3 is TGTGCCAGCAGTCGCGGGGACATCCCGAACACTGAAGCTTTCTTT. This translates into CASSRGDIPNTEAFF.